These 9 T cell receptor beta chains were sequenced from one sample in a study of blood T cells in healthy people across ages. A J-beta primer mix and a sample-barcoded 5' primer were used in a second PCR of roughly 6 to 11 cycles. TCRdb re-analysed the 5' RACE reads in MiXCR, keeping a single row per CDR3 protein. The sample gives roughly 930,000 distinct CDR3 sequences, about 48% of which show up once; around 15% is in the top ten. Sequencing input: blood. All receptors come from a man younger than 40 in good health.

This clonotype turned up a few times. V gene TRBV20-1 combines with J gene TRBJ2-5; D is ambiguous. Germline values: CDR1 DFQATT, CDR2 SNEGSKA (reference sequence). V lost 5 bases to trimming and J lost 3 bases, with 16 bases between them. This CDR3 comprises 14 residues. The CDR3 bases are TGCAGTGCTTGTTCCCCGGGCAGAGAAGAGACCCAGTACTTC. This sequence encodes CSACSPGREETQYF.

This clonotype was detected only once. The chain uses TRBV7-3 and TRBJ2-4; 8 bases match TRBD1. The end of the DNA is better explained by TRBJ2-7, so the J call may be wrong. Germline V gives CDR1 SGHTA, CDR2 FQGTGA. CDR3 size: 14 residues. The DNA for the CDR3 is TGTGCCAGCAGATCGGACCGGACAGGGAGCGAGCAGTACTTC. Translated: CASRSDRTGSEQYF.

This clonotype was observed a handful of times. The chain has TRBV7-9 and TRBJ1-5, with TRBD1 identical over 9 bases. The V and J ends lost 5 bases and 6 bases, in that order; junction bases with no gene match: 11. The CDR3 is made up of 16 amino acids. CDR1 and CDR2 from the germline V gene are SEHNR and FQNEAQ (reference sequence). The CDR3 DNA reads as TGTGCCAGCAGCATAGTGGGAACAGGGGGCCGTCAGCCCCAGCATTTT. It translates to CASSIVGTGGRQPQHF. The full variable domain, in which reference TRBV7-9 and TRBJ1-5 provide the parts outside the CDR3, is DTGVSQNPRHKITKRGQNVTFRCDPISEHNRLYWYRQTLGQGPEFLTYFQNEAQLEKSRLLSDRFSAERPKGSFSTLEIQRTEQGDSAMYLCASSIVGTGGRQPQHFGDGTRLSIL.

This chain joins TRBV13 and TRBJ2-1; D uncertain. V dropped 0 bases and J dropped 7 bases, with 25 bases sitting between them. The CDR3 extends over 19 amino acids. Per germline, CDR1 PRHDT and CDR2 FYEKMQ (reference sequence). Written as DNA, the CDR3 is TGTGCCAGCAGCTTAGGCCTAATATGGCAGCACAATTCGGAAAATGAGCAGTTCTTC. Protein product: CASSLGLIWQHNSENEQFF.

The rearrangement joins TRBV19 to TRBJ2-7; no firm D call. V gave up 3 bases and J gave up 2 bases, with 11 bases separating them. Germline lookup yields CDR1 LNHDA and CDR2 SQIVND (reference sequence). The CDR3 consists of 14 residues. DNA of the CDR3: TGTGCCAGTAGTATTTCAGGCGGAACCTACGAGCAGTACTTC. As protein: CASSISGGTYEQYF.

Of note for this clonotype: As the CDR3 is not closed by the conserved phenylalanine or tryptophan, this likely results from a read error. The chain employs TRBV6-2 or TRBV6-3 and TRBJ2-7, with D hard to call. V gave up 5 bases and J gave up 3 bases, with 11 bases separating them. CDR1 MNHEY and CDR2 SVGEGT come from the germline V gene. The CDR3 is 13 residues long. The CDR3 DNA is TGTGCCAGCAGTGCAACCCCCTACTACGAGCAGTACTAC. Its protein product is CASSATPYYEQYY.

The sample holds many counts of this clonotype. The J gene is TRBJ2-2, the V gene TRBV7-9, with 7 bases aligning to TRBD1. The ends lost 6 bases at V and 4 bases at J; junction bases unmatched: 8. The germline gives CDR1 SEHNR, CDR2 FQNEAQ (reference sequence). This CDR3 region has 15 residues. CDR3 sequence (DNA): TGTGCCAGCAGAACCAACAGGGGTGGCACCGGGGAGCTGTTTTTT. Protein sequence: CASRTNRGGTGELFF.

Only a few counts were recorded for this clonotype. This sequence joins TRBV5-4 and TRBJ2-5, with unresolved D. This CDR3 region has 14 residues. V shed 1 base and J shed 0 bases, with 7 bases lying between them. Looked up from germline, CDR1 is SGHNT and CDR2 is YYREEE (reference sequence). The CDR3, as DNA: TGTGCCAGCAGCTTGCGAGGTAACCAAGAGACCCAGTACTTC. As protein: CASSLRGNQETQYF.

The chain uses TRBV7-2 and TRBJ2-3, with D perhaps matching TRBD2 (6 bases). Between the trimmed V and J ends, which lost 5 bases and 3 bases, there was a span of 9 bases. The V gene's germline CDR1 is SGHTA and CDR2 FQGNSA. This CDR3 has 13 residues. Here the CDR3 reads CASSMDYTDTQYF. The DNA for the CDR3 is TGTGCCAGCAGCATGGACTATACAGATACGCAGTATTTT.